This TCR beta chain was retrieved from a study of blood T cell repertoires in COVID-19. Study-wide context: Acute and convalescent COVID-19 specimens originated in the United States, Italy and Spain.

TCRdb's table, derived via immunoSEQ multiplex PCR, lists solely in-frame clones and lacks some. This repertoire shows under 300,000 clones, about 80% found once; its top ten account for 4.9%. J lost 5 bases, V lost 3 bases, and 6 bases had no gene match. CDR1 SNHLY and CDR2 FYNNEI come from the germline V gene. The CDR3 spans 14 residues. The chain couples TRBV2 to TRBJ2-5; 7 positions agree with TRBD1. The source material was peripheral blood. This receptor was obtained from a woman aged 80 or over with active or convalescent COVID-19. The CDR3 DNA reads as TGTGCCAGCAGTGAGAGGGGGCTGGGGGAGACCCAGTACTTC. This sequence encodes CASSERGLGETQYF.